This T cell receptor beta chain was retrieved from a study of beta chain features in type 1 diabetes. Points from the study as a whole: Whether HLA type influences TCRB rearrangement remained unresolved here. There were fewer insertions and more deletions at the VDJ junctions of type 1 diabetes patients. Among patients, naive, central memory and Treg TCRB repertoires appeared more similar than among healthy donors.

The ends were cut back, 8 bases at V and 9 bases at J, with 21 bases in the middle. CDR3 length: 14 residues. Germline-derived CDR1 and CDR2 are KGHSH and LQKENI. Every bit of the isolated RNA underwent reverse transcription, so sequencing read expressed TCRB transcripts. This table comes from immunoSEQ multiplex PCR, and its TCRdb copy is limited to in-frame clones, with some not included. The table includes under 950,000 clones, 17% detected once. CD4+ naive, central memory, regulatory and stem cell-like memory subsets were isolated by sorting on CD45RO/CCR7/CD25/CD127/CD95/CD27. On this clone: Its antigen is undetermined.

The receptor comes from a woman aged 18 to 35 in good health. The rearrangement joins TRBV18 to TRBJ2-3; possible D gene TRBD2, 5 bases. Input material: naive CD4+ T cells from blood. The DNA for the CDR3 is TGTGCCAGCACTACCAGCACTAAGCGGCCCACGCAGTATTTT. This translates into CASTTSTKRPTQYF.